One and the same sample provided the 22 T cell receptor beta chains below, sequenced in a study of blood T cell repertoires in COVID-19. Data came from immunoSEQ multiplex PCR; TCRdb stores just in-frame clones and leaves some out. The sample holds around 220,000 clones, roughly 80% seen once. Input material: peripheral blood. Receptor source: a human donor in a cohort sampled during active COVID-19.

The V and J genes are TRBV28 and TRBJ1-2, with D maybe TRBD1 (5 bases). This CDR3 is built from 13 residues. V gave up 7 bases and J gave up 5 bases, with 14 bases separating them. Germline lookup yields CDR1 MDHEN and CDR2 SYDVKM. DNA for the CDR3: TGTGCCAGCACTATATCCGGGGGATATGGCTACACCTTC. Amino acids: CASTISGGYGYTF.

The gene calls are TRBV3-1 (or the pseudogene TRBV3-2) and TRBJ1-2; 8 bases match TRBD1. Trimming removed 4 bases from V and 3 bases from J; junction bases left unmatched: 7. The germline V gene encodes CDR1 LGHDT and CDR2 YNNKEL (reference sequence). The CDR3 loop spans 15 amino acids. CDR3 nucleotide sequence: TGTGCCAGCAGCCCTCAGGGGGCGTCGTACTATGGCTACACCTTC. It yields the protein CASSPQGASYYGYTF.

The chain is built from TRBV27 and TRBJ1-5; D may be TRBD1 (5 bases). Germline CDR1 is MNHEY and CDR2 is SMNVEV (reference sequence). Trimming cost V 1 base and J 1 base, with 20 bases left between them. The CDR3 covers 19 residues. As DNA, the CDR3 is TGTGCCAGCAGTTTATGGGGTCGGGGGTTGGGTGGAAGCAATCAGCCCCAGCATTTT. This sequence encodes CASSLWGRGLGGSNQPQHF.

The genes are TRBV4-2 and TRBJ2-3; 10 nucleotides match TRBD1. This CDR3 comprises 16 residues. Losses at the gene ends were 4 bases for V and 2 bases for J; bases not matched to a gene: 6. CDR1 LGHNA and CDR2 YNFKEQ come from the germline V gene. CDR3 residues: CASSLRDRGITDTQYF. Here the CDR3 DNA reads TGTGCCAGCAGCCTCCGGGACAGGGGTATCACAGATACGCAGTATTTT.

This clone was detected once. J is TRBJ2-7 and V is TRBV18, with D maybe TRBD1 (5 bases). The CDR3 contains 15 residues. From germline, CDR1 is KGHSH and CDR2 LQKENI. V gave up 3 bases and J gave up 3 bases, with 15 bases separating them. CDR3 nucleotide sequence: TGTGCCAGCTCACCGGGGCTGAGACACTACTACGAGCAGTACTTC. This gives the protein CASSPGLRHYYEQYF. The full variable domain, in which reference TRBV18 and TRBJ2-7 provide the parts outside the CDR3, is NAGVMQNPRHLVRRRGQEARLRCSPMKGHSHVYWYRQLPEEGLKFMVYLQKENIIDESGMPKERFSAEFPKEGPSILRIQQVVRGDSAAYFCASSPGLRHYYEQYFGPGTRLTVT.

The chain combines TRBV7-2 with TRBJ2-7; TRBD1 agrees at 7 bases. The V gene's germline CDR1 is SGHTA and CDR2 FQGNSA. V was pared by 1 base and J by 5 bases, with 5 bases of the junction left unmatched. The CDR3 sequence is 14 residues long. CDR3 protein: CASSLEQGIHEQYF. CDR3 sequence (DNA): TGTGCCAGCAGCTTAGAACAGGGGATTCACGAGCAGTACTTC.

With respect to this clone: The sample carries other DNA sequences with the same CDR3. CDR3 residues: CASSVSGEQFF. The CDR3 nucleotides are TGTGCCAGCAGCGTATCCGGTGAGCAGTTCTTC. The J gene is TRBJ2-1, the V gene TRBV9; no definite D call. The V gene lost 1 base and the J gene lost 9 bases, with 5 bases spanning the gap. Looked up from germline, CDR1 is SGDLS and CDR2 is YYNGEE. This CDR3 is built from 11 residues.

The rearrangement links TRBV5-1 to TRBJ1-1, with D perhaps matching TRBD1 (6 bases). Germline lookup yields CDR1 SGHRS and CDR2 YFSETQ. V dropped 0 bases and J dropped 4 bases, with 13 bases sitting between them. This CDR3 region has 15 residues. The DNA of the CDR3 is TGCGCCAGCAGCTTGGATACAGGGTCAGGCACTGAAGCTTTCTTT. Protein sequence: CASSLDTGSGTEAFF.

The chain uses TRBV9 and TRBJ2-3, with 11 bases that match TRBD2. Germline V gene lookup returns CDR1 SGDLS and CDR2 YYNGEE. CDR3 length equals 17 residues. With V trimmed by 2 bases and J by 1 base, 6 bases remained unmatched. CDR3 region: CASSVLGLADRTDTQYF. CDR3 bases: TGTGCCAGCAGCGTCTTGGGACTAGCGGATCGCACAGATACGCAGTATTTT.

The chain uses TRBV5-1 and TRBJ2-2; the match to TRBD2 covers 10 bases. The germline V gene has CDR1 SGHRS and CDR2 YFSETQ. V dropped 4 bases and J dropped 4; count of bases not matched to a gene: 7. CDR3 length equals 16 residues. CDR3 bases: TGCGCCAGCAGCCCGAGACTAGCGGGTGCCACCGGGGAGCTGTTTTTT. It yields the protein CASSPRLAGATGELFF.

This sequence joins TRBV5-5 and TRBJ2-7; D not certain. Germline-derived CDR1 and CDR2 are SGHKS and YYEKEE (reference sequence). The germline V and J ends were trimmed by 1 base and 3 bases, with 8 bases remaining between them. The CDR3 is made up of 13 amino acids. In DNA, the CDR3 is TGTGCCAGCAGCTTGCGTGGAGTCTACGAGCAGTACTTC. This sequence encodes CASSLRGVYEQYF.

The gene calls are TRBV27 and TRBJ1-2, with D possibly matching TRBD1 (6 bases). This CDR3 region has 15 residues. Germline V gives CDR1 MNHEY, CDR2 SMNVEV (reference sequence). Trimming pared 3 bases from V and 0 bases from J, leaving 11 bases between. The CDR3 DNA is TGTGCCAGCAGTTTGACAGGCATAACTAACTATGGCTACACCTTC. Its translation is CASSLTGITNYGYTF.

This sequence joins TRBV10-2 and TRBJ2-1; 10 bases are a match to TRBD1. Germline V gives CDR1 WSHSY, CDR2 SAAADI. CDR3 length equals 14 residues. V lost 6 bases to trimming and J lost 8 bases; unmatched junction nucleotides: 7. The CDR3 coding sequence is TGCGCCAGCAGCTCCGGGACAGGGGCCCATGAGCAGTTCTTC. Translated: CASSSGTGAHEQFF.

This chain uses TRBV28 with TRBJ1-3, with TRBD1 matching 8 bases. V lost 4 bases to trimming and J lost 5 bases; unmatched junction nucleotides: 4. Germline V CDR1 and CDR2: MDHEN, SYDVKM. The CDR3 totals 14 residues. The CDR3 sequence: CASSSTGDRNTIYF. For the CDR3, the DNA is TGTGCCAGCAGTTCGACAGGGGATAGAAACACCATATATTTT. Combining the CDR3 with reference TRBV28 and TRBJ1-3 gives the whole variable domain DVKVTQSSRYLVKRTGEKVFLECVQDMDHENMFWYRQDPGLGLRLIYFSYDVKMKEKGDIPEGYSVSREKKERFSLILESASTNQTSMYLCASSSTGDRNTIYFGEGSWLTVV.

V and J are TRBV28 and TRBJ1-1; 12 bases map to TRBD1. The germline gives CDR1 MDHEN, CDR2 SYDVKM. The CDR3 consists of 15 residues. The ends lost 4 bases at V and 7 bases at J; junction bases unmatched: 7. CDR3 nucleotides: TGTGCCAGCAGTTCCCCGGGACAGGGGGCCGGTGAAGCTTTCTTT. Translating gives CASSSPGQGAGEAFF.

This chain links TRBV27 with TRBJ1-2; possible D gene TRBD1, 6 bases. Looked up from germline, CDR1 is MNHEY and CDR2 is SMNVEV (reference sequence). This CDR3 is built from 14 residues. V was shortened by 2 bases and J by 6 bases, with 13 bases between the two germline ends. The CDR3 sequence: CASSLRRGRDGYTF. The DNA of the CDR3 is TGTGCCAGCAGTTTAAGGAGGGGGAGGGATGGCTACACCTTC.

CDR3 DNA: TGCAGTGGGGGAGTCGCCTACGAGCAGTACTTC. Protein sequence: CSGGVAYEQYF. The chain is built from TRBV20-1 and TRBJ2-7, with D perhaps TRBD2 (5 bases). This CDR3 is 11 amino acids long. Between the trimmed V and J ends, which lost 7 bases and 2 bases, there was a span of 9 bases. Per the germline V gene, CDR1 is DFQATT and CDR2 is SNEGSKA (reference sequence).

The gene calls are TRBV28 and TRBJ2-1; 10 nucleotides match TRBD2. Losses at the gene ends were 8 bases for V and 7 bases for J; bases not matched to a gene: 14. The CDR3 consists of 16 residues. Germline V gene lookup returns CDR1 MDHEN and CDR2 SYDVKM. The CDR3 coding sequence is TGTGCCAGCTGGACTAGCGGATTAGGGGACTGGAATGAGCAGTTCTTC. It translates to CASWTSGLGDWNEQFF.

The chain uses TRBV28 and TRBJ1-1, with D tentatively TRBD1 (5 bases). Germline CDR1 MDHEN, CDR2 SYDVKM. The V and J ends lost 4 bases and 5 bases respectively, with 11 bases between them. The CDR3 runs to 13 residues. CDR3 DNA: TGTGCCAGCAGTTCCCTCGGGGGGACTGAAGCTTTCTTT. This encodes CASSSLGGTEAFF.

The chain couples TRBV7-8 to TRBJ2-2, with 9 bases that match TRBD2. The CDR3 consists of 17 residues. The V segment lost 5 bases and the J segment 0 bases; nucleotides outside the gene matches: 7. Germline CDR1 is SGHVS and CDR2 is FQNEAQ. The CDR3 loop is CASSIGTSPANTGELFF. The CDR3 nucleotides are TGTGCCAGCAGCATCGGGACTAGCCCCGCGAACACCGGGGAGCTGTTTTTT.

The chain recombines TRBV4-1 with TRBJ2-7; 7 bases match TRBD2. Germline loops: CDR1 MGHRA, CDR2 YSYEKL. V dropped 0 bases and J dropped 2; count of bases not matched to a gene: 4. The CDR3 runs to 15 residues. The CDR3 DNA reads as TGCGCCAGCAGCCAAGAGGGTCTAGCGGCCTACGAGCAGTACTTC. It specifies CASSQEGLAAYEQYF.

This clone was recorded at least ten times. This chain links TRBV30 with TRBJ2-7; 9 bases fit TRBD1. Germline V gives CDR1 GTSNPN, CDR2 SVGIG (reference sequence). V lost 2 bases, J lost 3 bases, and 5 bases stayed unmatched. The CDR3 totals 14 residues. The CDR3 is CAWSFGTGSYEQYF. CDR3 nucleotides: TGTGCCTGGAGTTTCGGGACAGGGAGCTACGAGCAGTACTTC.